This passage covers 9 T cell receptor beta chains from one sample sequenced in a study of pediatric ulcerative colitis. TCRdb's copy holds only in-frame clones and misses some; the assay was immunoSEQ multiplex PCR. This table holds 55,000 to 70,000 clones, around 86% found once. Sequenced: blood. Source of these receptors: a boy aged 5-17 years who was a control in a study of pediatric ulcerative colitis.

This clone was picked up a small number of times. The CDR3 here is CASSPGTSSNYGYTF. The CDR3 DNA is TGCGCCAGCAGCCCAGGGACTTCCAGTAACTATGGCTACACCTTC. The chain combines TRBV4-3 with TRBJ1-2; perhaps TRBD1 as D (5 bases). Trimming took off 4 bases at V and 1 base at J, with 13 bases between the two ends. The germline V gene has CDR1 LGHNA and CDR2 YSLEER. This CDR3 has 15 residues.

V usage is TRBV28 and J usage is TRBJ1-2, with TRBD1 matching 9 bases. This CDR3 has 14 residues. Germline V gene sequence: CDR1 MDHEN, CDR2 SYDVKM. V dropped 5 bases and J dropped 2; count of bases not matched to a gene: 3. The CDR3 region has the DNA TGTGCCAGCAGTCCCGGGACAGGGAACTATGGCTACACCTTC. Protein sequence: CASSPGTGNYGYTF.

This chain links TRBV2 with TRBJ2-3; no clear D. This CDR3 region has 13 residues. Trimming removed 3 bases at V and 4 bases at J, with 8 bases between. Germline CDR1 and CDR2: SNHLY and FYNNEI. CDR3 amino acids: CASSEQRSDTQYF. In DNA, the CDR3 is TGTGCCAGCAGTGAGCAACGGTCAGATACGCAGTATTTT.

This chain joins TRBV5-1 and TRBJ1-4; D remains ambiguous. CDR3 size: 15 residues. V lost 4 bases and J 8 bases, leaving 18 bases between the germline ends. Germline V CDR1 and CDR2: SGHRS, YFSETQ. This CDR3 reads CASSHYGSGHEKLFF. Written as DNA, the CDR3 is TGCGCCAGCAGCCATTATGGGTCGGGCCACGAAAAACTGTTTTTT.

This chain connects TRBV10-1 to TRBJ2-3; D uncertain. Germline assignment: CDR1 WNHNN and CDR2 SYGVQD (reference sequence). With 2 bases removed from V and 0 bases from J, the gap between germline ends came to 12 bases. The CDR3 contains 16 residues. CDR3 residues: CASSEKHGASTDTQYF. The CDR3 DNA reads TGCGCCAGCAGTGAGAAGCACGGTGCTAGCACAGATACGCAGTATTTT.

The J gene is TRBJ2-6, the V gene TRBV19; D might be TRBD2 (6 bases). The CDR3 contains 16 residues. V lost 7 bases to trimming and J lost 0 bases, with 13 bases between them. Germline V gives CDR1 LNHDA, CDR2 SQIVND (reference sequence). CDR3 DNA: TGTGCCAGTACTTGGGGCGGGGACTCTGGGGCCAACGTCCTGACTTTC. Translated: CASTWGGDSGANVLTF.

The chain is built from TRBV10-2 and TRBJ2-2; 12 positions match TRBD1. Germline CDR1 is WSHSY and CDR2 is SAAADI. The CDR3 spans 18 residues. V shed 3 bases and J 0 bases; nucleotides not matched to a gene: 5. Here the CDR3 DNA reads TGCGCCAGCAGTGACAGGGGACAGGGGGCGGCGAACACCGGGGAGCTGTTTTTT. Translated, it gives CASSDRGQGAANTGELFF.

The chain couples TRBV7-2 to TRBJ1-3; no reliable D call. There are 13 residues in the CDR3. V was clipped by 5 bases and J by 3 bases, with 8 bases between them. Germline CDR1 reads SGHTA; CDR2 reads FQGNSA. The CDR3 DNA is TGTGCCAGCAGCCAACAGCTTGGAAACACCATATATTTT. It yields the protein CASSQQLGNTIYF.

This sequence joins TRBV25-1 and TRBJ2-3; 7 bases align to TRBD1. V lost 2 bases to trimming and J lost 8 bases; unmatched junction nucleotides: 4. CDR1 is MGHDK, CDR2 SYGVNS, per germline. The CDR3 contains 13 residues. In nucleotides, the CDR3 is TGTGCCAGCAGTGAACCGGGACAGAGTACGCAGTATTTT. Translating gives CASSEPGQSTQYF.